The 18 T cell receptor beta chains below were found in one sample sequenced in a study of regulatory T cells in long-lasting Graves disease. Time point noted: newly diagnosed GD, antithyroid drugs for less than 3 months. Preparation of the TCR library used RNA extracted from PBMCs. Combining iRepertoire HTBI primers with Arm-PCR of CDR3 regions, the authors built TCR beta libraries. Each CDR3 protein is one row after TCRdb ran MiXCR on the multiplex PCR reads. Of 350,000 to 550,000 distinct CDR3 sequences detected, about 15% appear once; the ten largest clones hold 20% to 25%. These sequences were also reported in another study, on T cells in Graves' hyperthyroidism and ophthalmopathy.

Sample: peripheral blood mononuclear cells (PBMCs), taken at new diagnosis, from a patient treated with antithyroid drugs. The source of these receptors is a young woman with Graves disease.

This clonotype was picked up many times. The chain couples TRBV12-3 or TRBV12-4 to TRBJ2-3; a weak D match, TRBD1 (6 bases). The V and J ends lost 3 bases and 1 base respectively, with 11 bases between them. The CDR3 is 15 residues long. The CDR3 sequence: CASSLVAGGTDTQYF. CDR3 nucleotide sequence: TGTGCCAGCAGTTTGGTCGCAGGGGGCACAGATACGCAGTATTTT.

This sequence joins TRBV18 and TRBJ2-1, with D perhaps matching TRBD2 (6 bases). Germline V gene sequence: CDR1 KGHSH, CDR2 LQKENI. V was trimmed by 0 bases and J by 0 bases, leaving 12 bases between them. The CDR3 runs 17 residues. CDR3 residues: CASSPPDYRSSYNEQFF. The CDR3 DNA is TGTGCCAGCTCACCACCGGACTACCGGAGCTCCTACAATGAGCAGTTCTTC.

V usage is TRBV11-2 and J usage is TRBJ2-6; no clear D. This CDR3 contains 19 residues. V lost 2 bases to trimming and J lost 2 bases, with 19 bases between them. Per the germline V gene, CDR1 is SGHAT and CDR2 is FQNNGV. The CDR3 sequence is CASSLPRFIVAPGANVLTF. The CDR3 DNA follows: TGTGCCAGCAGCTTACCCCGGTTTATTGTCGCCCCTGGGGCCAACGTCCTGACTTTC.

The table lists this clonotype with many counts. The chain is built from TRBV6-5 and TRBJ2-7, with unresolved D. With 4 bases removed from V and 4 bases from J, the gap between germline ends came to 17 bases. CDR1 is MNHEY, CDR2 SVGAGI, per germline. This CDR3 contains 15 residues. This CDR3 reads CASSFRTTRHYEQYF. CDR3 DNA: TGTGCCAGCAGTTTCCGGACCACCCGACATTACGAGCAGTACTTC.

The V and J genes are TRBV27 and TRBJ2-7; TRBD2 matches 7 bases. Germline-derived CDR1 and CDR2 are MNHEY and SMNVEV (reference sequence). The V segment lost 6 bases and the J segment 4 bases; nucleotides outside the gene matches: 12. This CDR3 has 15 amino acids. CDR3 region: CASRLASGLMYEQYF. DNA for the CDR3: TGTGCCAGCAGGCTAGCTAGCGGTCTCATGTACGAGCAGTACTTC.

This clonotype was counted only a few times. Possible read error: a much larger clone is one base away. This chain joins TRBV6-1 and TRBJ2-1; D gene unclear. V was pared by 8 bases and J by 8 bases, with 16 bases between. The CDR3 runs 13 residues. The germline V gene has CDR1 MNHNS and CDR2 SASEGT. This CDR3 reads CASGPRIGDEQFF. In DNA, the CDR3 is TGTGCCAGCGGTCCAAGGATTGGAGATGAGCAGTTCTTC.

The sample holds many counts of this clonotype. The CDR3 reads CASSAGTSGRVMETQYF. In nucleotides, the CDR3 is TGTGCCAGCAGCGCCGGGACTAGCGGGAGAGTCATGGAGACCCAGTACTTC. V is TRBV9 and J is TRBJ2-5; 14 positions agree with TRBD2. Germline loops: CDR1 SGDLS, CDR2 YYNGEE. The CDR3 has 17 amino acids. Unmatched junction bases numbered 9, after V lost 3 bases and J lost 5 bases.

The sample holds many counts of this clonotype. The CDR3 sequence: CASKTGGREAFF. The CDR3 nucleotides are TGTGCCAGCAAAACGGGGGGCAGGGAGGCTTTCTTT. This sequence joins TRBV28 and TRBJ1-1, with a possible D match to TRBD1 (6 bases). The CDR3 contains 12 residues. CDR1 MDHEN and CDR2 SYDVKM come from the germline V gene. V lost 7 bases and J 11 bases, leaving 17 bases between the germline ends.

The chain recombines TRBV19 with TRBJ1-1; D gene unclear. Per the germline V gene, CDR1 is LNHDA and CDR2 is SQIVND (reference sequence). The CDR3 has 14 residues. V dropped 4 bases and J dropped 1 base, with 10 bases sitting between them. This CDR3 reads CASSTPITNTEAFF. In DNA form, the CDR3 reads TGTGCCAGTAGTACCCCGATAACGAACACTGAAGCTTTCTTT.

The sample holds one count of this clonotype. A much larger clone differs by one base, so this may be a read error. The chain uses TRBV5-1 and TRBJ2-1; 14 bases fit TRBD2. Germline-derived CDR1 and CDR2 are SGHRS and YFSETQ. The CDR3 extends over 18 amino acids. After removal of 0 bases from V and 2 bases from J, the junction contained 4 bases not matched to a gene. CDR3 nucleotides: TGCGCCAGCAGCTTGGGACTAGCGGGAGGGCGTACCTACAATGAGCAGTTCTTC. Encoded protein: CASSLGLAGGRTYNEQFF. Based on the CDR3 plus reference TRBV5-1 and TRBJ2-1, the full variable domain is KAGVTQTPRYLIKTRGQQVTLSCSPISGHRSVSWYQQTPGQGLQFLFEYFSETQRNKGNFPGRFSGRQFSNSRSEMNVSTLELGDSALYLCASSLGLAGGRTYNEQFFGPGTRLTVL.

This chain connects TRBV15 to TRBJ1-6; D not resolved. This CDR3 is 14 amino acids long. V dropped 0 bases and J dropped 7 bases, with 7 bases sitting between them. Germline assignment: CDR1 LNHNV and CDR2 YYDKDF (reference sequence). The CDR3 sequence: CATSRDSDNSPLHF. Here the CDR3 DNA reads TGTGCCACCAGCAGAGATTCGGACAATTCACCCCTCCACTTT.

This clonotype was recorded many times. The rearrangement uses TRBV20-1 and TRBJ2-5, with a possible D match to TRBD2 (6 bases). Germline CDR1 reads DFQATT; CDR2 reads SNEGSKA (reference sequence). This CDR3 has 15 amino acids. Trimming cost V 5 bases and J 5 bases, with 21 bases left between them. The CDR3 DNA sequence: TGCAGTGCTCAGACCGGGACTCCAGGGAGGGAGACCCAGTACTTC. Amino acid sequence: CSAQTGTPGRETQYF.

This clonotype was observed many times. J is TRBJ1-1 and V is TRBV29-1; D is ambiguous. This CDR3 region has 10 residues. Trimming pared 6 bases from V and 1 base from J, leaving 3 bases between. Per the germline V gene, CDR1 is SQVTM and CDR2 is ANQGSEA. CDR3 sequence: CSVQNTEAFF. CDR3 sequence (DNA): TGCAGCGTCCAGAACACTGAAGCTTTCTTT.

The rearrangement links TRBV19 to TRBJ2-2; the match to TRBD2 covers 11 bases. The CDR3 is made up of 14 amino acids. V lost 7 bases, J lost 6 bases, and 4 bases stayed unmatched. Germline V gene lookup returns CDR1 LNHDA and CDR2 SQIVND (reference sequence). The CDR3 DNA reads TGTGCCAGTATGACTAGCGGGGAGTCCGGGGAGCTGTTTTTT. Its protein product is CASMTSGESGELFF.

This clonotype was seen a few times. The chain carries TRBV4-1 and TRBJ2-2, with unresolved D. Germline V lookup: CDR1 MGHRA, CDR2 YSYEKL. V was pared by 0 bases and J by 9 bases, with 8 bases between. The CDR3 sequence is 13 residues long. The CDR3 nucleotides are TGCGCCAGCAGCCAAGATAGGGCCCGGGAGCTGTTTTTT. Its translation: CASSQDRARELFF.

This clonotype appeared many times. The chain uses TRBV12-3 or TRBV12-4 and TRBJ2-1, with D perhaps matching TRBD1 or TRBD2 (7 bases each). The DNA end is more similar to TRBJ2-5, so the J call may be wrong. The CDR3 sequence is 14 residues long. The CDR3 DNA is TGTGCCAGCAGTCCCGGGGGGACAGACGGGACCCAGTACTTC. Translation: CASSPGGTDGTQYF.

The chain couples TRBV11-2 to TRBJ2-2, with D uncertain. The length of the CDR3 is 15 residues. CDR1 SGHAT and CDR2 FQNNGV come from the germline V gene. Trimming took 5 bases from V and 6 from J, leaving 16 bases between them. Here the CDR3 reads CASSPGLLLAGELFF. The CDR3 bases are TGTGCCAGCAGCCCGGGTCTGCTCTTAGCCGGGGAGCTGTTTTTT.

The rearrangement uses TRBV20-1 and TRBJ1-5; no firm D call. Germline lookup yields CDR1 DFQATT and CDR2 SNEGSKA (reference sequence). The CDR3 totals 15 residues. V was cut by 1 base and J by 3 bases, with 13 bases left in between. Written as DNA, the CDR3 is TGCAGTGCTAGAGCGGGGTGGTCACCCAATCAGCCCCAGCATTTT. Encoded protein: CSARAGWSPNQPQHF.